This TCR beta chain was obtained from a study of regulatory T cells in long-lasting Graves disease. This clonotype has more than one count but fewer than ten. The CDR3 has 14 residues. The V end lost 4 bases, the J end lost 5 bases, and 15 bases lay between the germline ends. Germline V CDR1 and CDR2: SGHRS, YFSETQ. Time point defined: persistent/refractory GD, antithyroid drugs over 5 years with positive TRAb. Making the TCR library involved RNA that had been extracted from PBMCs. Combining iRepertoire HTBI primers with Arm-PCR of CDR3 regions, the authors built TCR beta libraries. TCRdb recomputed calls from the multiplex PCR reads with MiXCR, one row per CDR3 protein. The repertoire holds roughly 450,000 distinct CDR3 sequences, with 22% as singletons.

The chain uses TRBV5-1 and TRBJ1-1, with a weak D call TRBD1 (6 bases). This TCR came from a female donor with Graves disease. The sequencing used peripheral blood mononuclear cells (PBMCs), collected when the disease was refractory, from a patient treated with antithyroid drugs. CDR3 sequence: CASSPYRVGTEAFF. The CDR3, as DNA: TGCGCCAGCAGCCCGTACAGGGTGGGGACTGAAGCTTTCTTT.